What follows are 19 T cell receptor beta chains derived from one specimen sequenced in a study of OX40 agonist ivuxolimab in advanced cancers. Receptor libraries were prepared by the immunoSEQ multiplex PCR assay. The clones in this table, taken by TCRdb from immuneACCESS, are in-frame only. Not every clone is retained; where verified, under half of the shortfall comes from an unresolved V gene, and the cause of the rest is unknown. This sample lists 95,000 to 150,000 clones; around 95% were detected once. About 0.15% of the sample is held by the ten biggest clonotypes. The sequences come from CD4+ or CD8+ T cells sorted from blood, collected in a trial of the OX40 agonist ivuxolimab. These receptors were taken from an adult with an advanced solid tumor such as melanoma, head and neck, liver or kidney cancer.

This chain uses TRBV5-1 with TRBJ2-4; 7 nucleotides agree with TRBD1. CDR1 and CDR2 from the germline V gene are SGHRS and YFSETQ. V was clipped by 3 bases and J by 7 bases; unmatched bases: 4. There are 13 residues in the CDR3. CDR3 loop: CASSSQQGNIQYF. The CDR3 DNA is TGCGCCAGCAGCTCGCAACAGGGGAACATTCAGTACTTC.

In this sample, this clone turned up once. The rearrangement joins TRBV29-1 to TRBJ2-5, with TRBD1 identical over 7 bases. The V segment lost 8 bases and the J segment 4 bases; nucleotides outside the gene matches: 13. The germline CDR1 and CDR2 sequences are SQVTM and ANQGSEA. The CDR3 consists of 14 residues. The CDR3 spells CSTLDRVERETQYF. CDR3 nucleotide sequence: TGCAGCACCCTTGACAGGGTCGAACGAGAGACCCAGTACTTC.

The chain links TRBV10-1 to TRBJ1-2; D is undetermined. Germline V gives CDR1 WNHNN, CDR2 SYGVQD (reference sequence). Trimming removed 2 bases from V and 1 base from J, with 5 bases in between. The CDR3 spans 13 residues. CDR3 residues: CASSEGLNYGYTF. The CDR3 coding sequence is TGCGCCAGCAGTGAGGGACTTAACTATGGCTACACCTTC.

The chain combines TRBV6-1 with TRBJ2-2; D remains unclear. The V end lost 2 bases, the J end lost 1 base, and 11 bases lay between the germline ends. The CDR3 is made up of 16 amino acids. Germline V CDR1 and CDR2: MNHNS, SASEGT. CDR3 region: CASSELTSGNTGELFF. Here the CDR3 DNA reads TGTGCCAGCAGTGAATTGACCTCGGGGAACACCGGGGAGCTGTTTTTT.

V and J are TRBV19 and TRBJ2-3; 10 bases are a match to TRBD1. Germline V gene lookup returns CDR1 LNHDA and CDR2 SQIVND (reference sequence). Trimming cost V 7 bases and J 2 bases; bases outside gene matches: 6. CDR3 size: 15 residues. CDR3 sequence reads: CASTQGQGYTDTQYF. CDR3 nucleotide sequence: TGTGCCAGTACCCAGGGACAGGGGTACACAGATACGCAGTATTTT.

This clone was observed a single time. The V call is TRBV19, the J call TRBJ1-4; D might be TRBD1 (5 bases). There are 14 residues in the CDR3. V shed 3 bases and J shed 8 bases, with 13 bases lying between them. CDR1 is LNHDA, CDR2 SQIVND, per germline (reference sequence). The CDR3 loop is CASSMTRTLEKLFF. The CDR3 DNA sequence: TGTGCCAGTAGTATGACTAGGACACTGGAAAAACTGTTTTTT.

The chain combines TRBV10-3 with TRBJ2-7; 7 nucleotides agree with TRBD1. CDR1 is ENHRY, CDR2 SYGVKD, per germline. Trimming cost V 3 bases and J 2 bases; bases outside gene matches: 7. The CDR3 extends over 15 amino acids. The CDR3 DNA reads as TGTGCCATCAGTGACGCGGACAGGACGACCTACGAGCAGTACTTC. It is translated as CAISDADRTTYEQYF.

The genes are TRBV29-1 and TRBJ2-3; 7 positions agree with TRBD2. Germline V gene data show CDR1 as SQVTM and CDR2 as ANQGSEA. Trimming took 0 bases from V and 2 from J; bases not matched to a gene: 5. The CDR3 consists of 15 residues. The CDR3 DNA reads TGCAGCGTTGAAGACGGGGGGTTCTACACAGATACGCAGTATTTT. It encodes CSVEDGGFYTDTQYF.

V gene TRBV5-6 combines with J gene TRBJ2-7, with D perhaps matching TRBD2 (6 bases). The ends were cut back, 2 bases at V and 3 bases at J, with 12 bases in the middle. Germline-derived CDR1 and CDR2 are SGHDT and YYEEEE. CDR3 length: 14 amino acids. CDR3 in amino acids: CASSFRDWGYEQYF. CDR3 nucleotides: TGTGCCAGCAGCTTCCGGGACTGGGGCTACGAGCAGTACTTC. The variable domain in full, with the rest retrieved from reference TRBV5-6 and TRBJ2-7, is DAGVTQSPTHLIKTRGQQVTLRCSPKSGHDTVSWYQQALGQGPQFIFQYYEEEERQRGNFPDRFSGHQFPNYSSELNVNALLLGDSALYLCASSFRDWGYEQYFGPGTRLTVT.

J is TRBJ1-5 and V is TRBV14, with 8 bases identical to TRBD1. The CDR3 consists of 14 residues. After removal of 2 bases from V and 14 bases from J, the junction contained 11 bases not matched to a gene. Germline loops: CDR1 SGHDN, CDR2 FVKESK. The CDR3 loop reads CASSQQGAAAPEHF. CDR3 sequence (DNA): TGTGCCAGCAGCCAACAGGGGGCCGCAGCCCCAGAGCATTTT.

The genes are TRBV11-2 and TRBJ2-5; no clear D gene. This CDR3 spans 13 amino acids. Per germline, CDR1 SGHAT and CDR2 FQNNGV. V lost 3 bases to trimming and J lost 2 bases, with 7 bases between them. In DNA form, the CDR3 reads TGTGCCAGCAGCTTCGGTCAGCAAGAGACCCAGTACTTC. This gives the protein CASSFGQQETQYF.

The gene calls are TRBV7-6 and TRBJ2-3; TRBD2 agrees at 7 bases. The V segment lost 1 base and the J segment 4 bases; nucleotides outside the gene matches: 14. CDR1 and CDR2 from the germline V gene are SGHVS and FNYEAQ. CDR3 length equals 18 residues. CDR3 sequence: CASSLVRAGQGGADTQYF. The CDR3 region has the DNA TGTGCCAGCAGCTTAGTAAGAGCGGGCCAGGGAGGGGCAGATACGCAGTATTTT.

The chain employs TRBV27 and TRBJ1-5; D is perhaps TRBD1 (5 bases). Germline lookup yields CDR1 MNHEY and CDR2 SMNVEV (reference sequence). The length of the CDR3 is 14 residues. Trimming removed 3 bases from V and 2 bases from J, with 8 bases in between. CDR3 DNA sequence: TGTGCCAGCAGTTTTCGGGGGGGCAATCAGCCCCAGCATTTT. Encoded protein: CASSFRGGNQPQHF.

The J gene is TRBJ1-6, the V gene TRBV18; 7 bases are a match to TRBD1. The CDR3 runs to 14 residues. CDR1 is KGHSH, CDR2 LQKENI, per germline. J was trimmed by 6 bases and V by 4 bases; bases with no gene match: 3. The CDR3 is CASSLDRFNSPLHF. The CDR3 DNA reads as TGTGCCAGCTCACTGGACAGGTTTAATTCACCCCTCCACTTT.

The CDR3 loop reads CASSLPMWGQNYGYTF. The CDR3 DNA follows: TGTGCCAGCAGTTTACCTATGTGGGGACAAAACTATGGCTACACCTTC. This sequence joins TRBV28 and TRBJ1-2; D perhaps matches TRBD1 (6 bases). Germline CDR1 and CDR2: MDHEN and SYDVKM. The CDR3 contains 16 residues. Trimming stripped 2 bases from V and 2 bases from J, with 15 bases between.

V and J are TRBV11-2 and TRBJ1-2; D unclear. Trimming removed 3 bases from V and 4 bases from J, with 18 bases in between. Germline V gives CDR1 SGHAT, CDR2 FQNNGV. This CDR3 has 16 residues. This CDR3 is CASSFQQTGLGYGYTF. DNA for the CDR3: TGTGCCAGCAGCTTCCAGCAGACGGGTCTCGGCTATGGCTACACCTTC.

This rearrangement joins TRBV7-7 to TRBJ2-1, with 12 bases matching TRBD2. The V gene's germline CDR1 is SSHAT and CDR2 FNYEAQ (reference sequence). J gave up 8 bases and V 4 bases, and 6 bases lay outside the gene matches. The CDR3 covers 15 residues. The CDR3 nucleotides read TGTGCCAGCAGCTCCCTAGCGGGGGGGAACTATGAGCAGTTCTTC. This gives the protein CASSSLAGGNYEQFF.

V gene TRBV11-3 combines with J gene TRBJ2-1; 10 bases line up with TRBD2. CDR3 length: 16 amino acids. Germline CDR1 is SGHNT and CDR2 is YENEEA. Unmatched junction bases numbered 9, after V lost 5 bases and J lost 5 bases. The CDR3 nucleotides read TGTGCCAGCAGCCCACGGACTAGCGGCCACCACAATGAGCAGTTCTTC. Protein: CASSPRTSGHHNEQFF.

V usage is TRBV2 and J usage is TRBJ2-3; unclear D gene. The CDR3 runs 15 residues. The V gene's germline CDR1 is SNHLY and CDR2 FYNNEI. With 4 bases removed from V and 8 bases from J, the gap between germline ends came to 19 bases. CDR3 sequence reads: CASSAESHNRATQYF. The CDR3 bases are TGTGCCAGCAGTGCAGAGTCACATAATAGGGCTACGCAGTATTTT.